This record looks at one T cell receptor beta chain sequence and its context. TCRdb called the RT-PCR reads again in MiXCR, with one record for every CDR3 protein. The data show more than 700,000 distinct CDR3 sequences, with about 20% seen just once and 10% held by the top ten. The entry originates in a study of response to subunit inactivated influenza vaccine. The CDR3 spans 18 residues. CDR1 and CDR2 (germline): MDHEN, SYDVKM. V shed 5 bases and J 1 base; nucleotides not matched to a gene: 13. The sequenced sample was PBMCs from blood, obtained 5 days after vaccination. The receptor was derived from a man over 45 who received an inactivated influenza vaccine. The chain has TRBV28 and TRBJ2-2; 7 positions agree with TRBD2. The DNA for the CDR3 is TGTGCCAGCAGTCCCCAGCTGGCGGGAGATGGGAACACCGGGGAGCTGTTTTTT. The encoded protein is CASSPQLAGDGNTGELFF. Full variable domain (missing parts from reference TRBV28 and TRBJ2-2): DVKVTQSSRYLVKRTGEKVFLECVQDMDHENMFWYRQDPGLGLRLIYFSYDVKMKEKGDIPEGYSVSREKKERFSLILESASTNQTSMYLCASSPQLAGDGNTGELFFGEGSRLTVL.